The clone carrying this TCR beta chain has only a few counts. The antigen remains unidentified. This entry is derived from a study of cytotoxic CD8 clonotypes in ibrutinib-treated CLL. Study context: After median approximately 70 months, around 14 stayed in remission, about 12 progressed; responses about 25 partial, 2 complete.

The study's findings and limits: Once treatment began, public clonotypes, which were uncommon, contracted or stayed stable. Having risen at ibrutinib response, clonality had fallen back toward baseline by progression.

The table came from immunoSEQ multiplex PCR; TCRdb's copy has only in-frame clones and leaves some out. The sample lists 150,000 to 200,000 clones; roughly 80% were seen once. Germline V lookup: CDR1 SGHTA, CDR2 FQGNSA. Trimming took 4 bases from V and 9 from J, leaving 19 bases between them. The CDR3 is 15 residues long. Investigators sourced approximately 2.1 micrograms of genomic DNA from cryopreserved PBMCs for TCR beta libraries. The chain recombines TRBV7-2 with TRBJ1-5; D is possibly TRBD1 (5 bases). Sequences were derived from PBMCs, sampled after 12 months of ibrutinib treatment. The sequence came from a human donor with chronic lymphocytic leukemia. The CDR3 here is CASSSRTSAIPPQHF. The CDR3, as DNA: TGTGCCAGCAGCTCCAGGACATCTGCCATTCCGCCCCAGCATTTT.